This T cell receptor beta chain was observed in a study of cytomegalovirus exposure and HLA in healthy donors. About the study: Early release data held around 80 million unique TCRs from HLA-typed donors.

Regarding this clone: The antigen remains undetermined.

PCR used 60 Vbeta primers and 13 Jbeta primers. Assay: immunoSEQ multiplex PCR; the TCRdb copy retains only in-frame clones and omits some. Seen here are some 98,000 clones, about three quarters observed once, and the top ten hold 1.4%. Study findings and constraints: A likely sequencing artifact accounted for one observed cluster of highly shared sequence variants. Productive status was seen about 87% or about 30% of the time for most TCR beta V segments in an earlier analysis.

The CDR3 length is 15 residues. The germline CDR1 and CDR2 sequences are SGHVS and FQNEAQ. V shed 6 bases and J 5 bases; nucleotides not matched to a gene: 9. The material sequenced was PBMCs. This receptor was identified in a man aged 40-49 years in good health and CMV-seronegative. This chain links TRBV7-8 with TRBJ2-7; TRBD1 matches 11 bases. CDR3 DNA sequence: TGTGCCAGCAGGGAAGGGACAGGGGGTTTCCACGAGCAGTACTTC. Amino acid sequence: CASREGTGGFHEQYF. The variable domain in full, completed from reference TRBV7-8 and TRBJ2-7, reads GAGVSQSPRYKVAKRGQDVALRCDPISGHVSLFWYQQALGQGPEFLTYFQNEAQLDKSGLPSDRFFAERPEGSVSTLKIQRTQQEDSAVYLCASREGTGGFHEQYFGPGTRLTVT.